The sequence of this T cell receptor beta chain was determined in a study of Ad26.COV2.S vaccination and SARS-CoV-2 variants. Study-wide context: Enrolled in COV1001, the donor was in the Ad26.COV2.S trial arm, which received the vaccine. Ad26.COV2.S shots went into the muscle once or twice, 56 days apart.

Comment on this clone: Its cognate antigen is unknown.

Indicated treatment: around 19 received Ad26.COV2.S at low or high dose, single or two shots; about 5 received placebo; per-sample allocation not given. Each sample was drawn 63 days after the first injection (of vaccine or placebo). Cohort 1b enrolled adults aged 18-55 years in Boston. Using immunoSEQ multiplex PCR, the repertoire was profiled, and TCRdb retains in-frame clones only, with some absent. The sample includes around 300,000 clones, roughly nine tenths of them seen just once. The CDR3 runs to 13 residues. Trimming stripped 1 base from V and 4 bases from J, with 6 bases between. The study's findings and limits: Analytic work on TCR breadth and depth might have understated the full extent of total T cell responses.

Specimen: peripheral blood, collected in a trial of Ad26.COV2.S vaccine versus placebo. The clonotype comes from a person between 18 and 65 years old who received the Ad26.COV2.S COVID-19 vaccine or a placebo. The chain has TRBV12-3 or TRBV12-4 and TRBJ2-3; D ambiguous. This CDR3 reads CASSLGESDTQYF. As DNA, the CDR3 is TGTGCCAGCAGTTTAGGGGAATCAGATACGCAGTATTTT.